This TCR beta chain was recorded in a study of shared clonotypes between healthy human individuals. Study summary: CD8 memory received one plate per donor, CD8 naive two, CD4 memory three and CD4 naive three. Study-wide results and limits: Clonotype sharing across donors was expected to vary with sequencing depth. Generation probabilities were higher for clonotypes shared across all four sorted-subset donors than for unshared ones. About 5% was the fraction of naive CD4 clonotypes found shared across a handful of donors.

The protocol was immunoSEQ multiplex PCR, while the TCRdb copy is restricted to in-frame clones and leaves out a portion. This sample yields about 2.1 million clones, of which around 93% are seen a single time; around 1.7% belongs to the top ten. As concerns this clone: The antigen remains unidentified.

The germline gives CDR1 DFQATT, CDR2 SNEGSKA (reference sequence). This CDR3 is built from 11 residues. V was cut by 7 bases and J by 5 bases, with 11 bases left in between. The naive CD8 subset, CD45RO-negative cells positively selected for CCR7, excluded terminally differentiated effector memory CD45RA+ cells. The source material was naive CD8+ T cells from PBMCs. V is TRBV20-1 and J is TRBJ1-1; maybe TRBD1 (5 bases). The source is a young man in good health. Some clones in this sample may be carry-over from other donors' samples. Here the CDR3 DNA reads TGCAGTGTTCGACGGGGGACTGAAGCTTTCTTT. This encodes CSVRRGTEAFF.